Listed below are T cell receptor beta chains from one sample, sequenced in a study of spatial heterogeneity in lung cancer. One entry per CDR3 protein results from TCRdb running MiXCR on the 5' RACE reads. The sample includes just under 3,000 distinct CDR3 sequences, around an eighth of them seen just once. The specimen was normal lung tissue next to the tumor, collected at surgery. The receptors shown here come from a male donor with early-stage non-small cell lung cancer. The CDR3 runs from the conserved cysteine through the conserved F or W. Each record gives: V gene, J gene, D gene, clone size, CDR3 protein, CDR3 DNA. The D gene is left open where the match is weak. The size field is filled for only some rows; it gives once, few, many or a size class.

v_gene: TRBV5-4; j_gene: TRBJ2-2; d_gene: NA; abundance: NA; CDR3aa: CASSLGTALTGELFF; CDR3nt: TGTGCCAGCAGCTTGGGGACAGCCCTGACCGGGGAGCTGTTTTTT
v_gene: TRBV6-5; j_gene: TRBJ2-1; d_gene: TRBD2; abundance: medium-sized; CDR3aa: CASRALAGGGYNEQFF; CDR3nt: TGTGCCAGCAGGGCCCTAGCGGGAGGAGGATACAATGAGCAGTTCTTC
v_gene: TRBV7-6; j_gene: TRBJ2-1; d_gene: TRBD2; abundance: medium-sized; CDR3aa: CASSSPGGRAIHEQFF; CDR3nt: TGTGCCAGCAGCTCACCCGGTGGGAGGGCCATCCATGAGCAGTTCTTC
v_gene: TRBV7-2; j_gene: TRBJ2-1; d_gene: NA; abundance: few; CDR3aa: CASSFNRDNEQFF; CDR3nt: TGTGCCAGCAGCTTCAACAGGGACAATGAGCAGTTCTTC
v_gene: TRBV6-1; j_gene: TRBJ1-1; d_gene: NA; abundance: NA; CDR3aa: CASSDVGQLNTEAFF; CDR3nt: TGTGCCAGCAGTGACGTAGGACAGCTGAACACTGAAGCTTTCTTT
v_gene: TRBV12-3/TRBV12-4; j_gene: TRBJ2-1; d_gene: TRBD1; abundance: many; CDR3aa: CASSLGQGYYNEQFF; CDR3nt: TGTGCCAGCAGTCTCGGACAGGGGTACTACAATGAGCAGTTCTTC
v_gene: TRBV19; j_gene: TRBJ2-5; d_gene: NA; abundance: many; CDR3aa: CATSGKDQETQYF; CDR3nt: TGTGCCACATCAGGGAAAGACCAAGAGACCCAGTACTTC
v_gene: TRBV5-1; j_gene: TRBJ1-2; d_gene: NA; abundance: few; CDR3aa: CASSLELGRTYGYTF; CDR3nt: TGCGCCAGCAGCTTGGAGTTAGGACGGACCTATGGCTACACCTTC
v_gene: TRBV11-2; j_gene: TRBJ2-4; d_gene: NA; abundance: NA; CDR3aa: CASSLTLAKNIQYF; CDR3nt: TGTGCCAGCAGCTTAACCCTAGCCAAAAACATTCAGTACTTC
v_gene: TRBV20-1; j_gene: TRBJ2-1; d_gene: NA; abundance: NA; CDR3aa: CSARTDRSNEQFF; CDR3nt: TGCAGTGCTCGAACGGACAGATCCAATGAGCAGTTCTTC
v_gene: TRBV2; j_gene: TRBJ2-3; d_gene: TRBD1; abundance: many; CDR3aa: CASRWTGATDTQYF; CDR3nt: TGTGCCAGCAGGTGGACAGGGGCAACAGATACGCAGTATTTT
v_gene: TRBV7-3; j_gene: TRBJ1-2; d_gene: NA; abundance: many; CDR3aa: CASSFFQGNGYTF; CDR3nt: TGTGCCAGCAGCTTTTTTCAGGGAAATGGCTACACCTTC
v_gene: TRBV5-1; j_gene: TRBJ2-7; d_gene: NA; abundance: many; CDR3aa: CASSLYGTYEQYF; CDR3nt: TGCGCCAGCAGCTTGTACGGGACCTACGAGCAGTACTTC
v_gene: TRBV7-9; j_gene: TRBJ2-5; d_gene: TRBD2; abundance: medium-sized; CDR3aa: CASSIGTSGEETQYF; CDR3nt: TGTGCCAGCAGCATTGGGACTAGCGGGGAAGAGACCCAGTACTTC
v_gene: TRBV20-1; j_gene: TRBJ2-5; d_gene: TRBD2; abundance: few; CDR3aa: CSARDISGVQETQYF; CDR3nt: TGCAGTGCTAGAGATATCAGCGGGGTCCAAGAGACCCAGTACTTC
v_gene: TRBV3-1; j_gene: TRBJ2-5; d_gene: TRBD2; abundance: many; CDR3aa: CASSPGTSVQETQYF; CDR3nt: TGTGCCAGCAGCCCAGGGACTAGCGTCCAAGAGACCCAGTACTTC
v_gene: TRBV5-1; j_gene: TRBJ2-7; d_gene: TRBD2; abundance: medium-sized; CDR3aa: CASRWNPSGGTLSYEQYF; CDR3nt: TGCGCCAGCAGATGGAATCCTAGCGGGGGAACCCTCTCCTACGAGCAGTACTTC
v_gene: TRBV18; j_gene: TRBJ2-1; d_gene: NA; abundance: medium-sized; CDR3aa: CASSPPTRPAWNEQFF; CDR3nt: TGTGCCAGCTCACCACCGACTAGACCTGCGTGGAATGAGCAGTTCTTC
v_gene: TRBV19; j_gene: TRBJ2-1; d_gene: NA; abundance: many; CDR3aa: CARAGEQFF; CDR3nt: TGTGCTAGGGCCGGGGAGCAGTTCTTC